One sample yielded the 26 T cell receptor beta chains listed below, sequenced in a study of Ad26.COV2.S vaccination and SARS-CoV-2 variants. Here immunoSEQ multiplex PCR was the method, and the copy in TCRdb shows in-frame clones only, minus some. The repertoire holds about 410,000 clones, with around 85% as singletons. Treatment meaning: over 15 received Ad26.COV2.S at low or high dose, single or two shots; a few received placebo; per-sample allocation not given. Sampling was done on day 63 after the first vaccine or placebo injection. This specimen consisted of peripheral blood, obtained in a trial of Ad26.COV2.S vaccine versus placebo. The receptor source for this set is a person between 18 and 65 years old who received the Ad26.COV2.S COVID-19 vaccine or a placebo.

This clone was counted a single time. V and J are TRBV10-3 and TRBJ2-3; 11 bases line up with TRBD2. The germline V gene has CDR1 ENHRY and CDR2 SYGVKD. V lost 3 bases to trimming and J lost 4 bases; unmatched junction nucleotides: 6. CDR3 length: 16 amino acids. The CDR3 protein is CAISDPTSGGADTQYF. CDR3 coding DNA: TGTGCCATCAGTGATCCCACTAGCGGGGGTGCAGATACGCAGTATTTT.

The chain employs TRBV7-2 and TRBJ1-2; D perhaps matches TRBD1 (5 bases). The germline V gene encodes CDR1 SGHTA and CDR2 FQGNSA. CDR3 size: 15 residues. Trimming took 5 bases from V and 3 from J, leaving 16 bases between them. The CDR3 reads CASSLGPSGDYGYTF. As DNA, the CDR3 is TGTGCCAGCAGCCTGGGGCCTTCAGGCGACTATGGCTACACCTTC.

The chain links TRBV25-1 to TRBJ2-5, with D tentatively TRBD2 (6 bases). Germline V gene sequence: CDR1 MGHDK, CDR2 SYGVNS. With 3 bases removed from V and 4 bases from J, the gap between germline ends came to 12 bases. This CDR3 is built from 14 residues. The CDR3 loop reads CASSDWGDGETQYF. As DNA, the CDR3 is TGTGCCAGCAGTGATTGGGGGGACGGAGAGACCCAGTACTTC.

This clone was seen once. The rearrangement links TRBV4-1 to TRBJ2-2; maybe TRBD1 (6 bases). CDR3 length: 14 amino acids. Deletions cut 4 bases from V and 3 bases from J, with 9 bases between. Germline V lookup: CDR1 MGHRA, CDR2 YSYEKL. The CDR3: CASSLRQDTGELFF. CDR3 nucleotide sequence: TGCGCCAGCAGCCTCCGACAGGACACCGGGGAGCTGTTTTTT.

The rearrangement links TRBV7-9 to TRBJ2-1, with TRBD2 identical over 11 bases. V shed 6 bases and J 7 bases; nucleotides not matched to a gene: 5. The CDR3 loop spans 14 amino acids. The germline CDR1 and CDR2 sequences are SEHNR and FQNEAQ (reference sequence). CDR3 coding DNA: TGTGCCAGCAGAATAGCGGGGGGGATAAATGAGCAGTTCTTC. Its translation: CASRIAGGINEQFF.

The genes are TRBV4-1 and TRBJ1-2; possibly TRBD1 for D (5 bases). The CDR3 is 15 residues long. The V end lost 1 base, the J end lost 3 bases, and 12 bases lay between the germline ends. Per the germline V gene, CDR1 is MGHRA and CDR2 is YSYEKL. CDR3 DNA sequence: TGCGCCAGCAGCCAAGCTTCGGGACCCGACTATGGCTACACCTTC. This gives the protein CASSQASGPDYGYTF.

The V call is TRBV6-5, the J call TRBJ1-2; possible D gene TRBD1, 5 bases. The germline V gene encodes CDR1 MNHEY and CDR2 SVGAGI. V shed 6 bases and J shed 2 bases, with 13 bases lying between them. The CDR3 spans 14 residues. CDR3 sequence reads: CASSHNWDNYGYTF. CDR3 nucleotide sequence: TGTGCCAGCAGCCATAATTGGGACAACTATGGCTACACCTTC.

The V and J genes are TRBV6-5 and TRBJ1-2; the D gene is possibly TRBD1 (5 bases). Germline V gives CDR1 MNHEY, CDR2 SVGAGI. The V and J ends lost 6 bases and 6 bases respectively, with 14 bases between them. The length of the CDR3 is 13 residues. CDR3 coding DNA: TGTGCCAGCAGACGAGGGGTCTCGGATGGCTACACCTTC. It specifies CASRRGVSDGYTF.

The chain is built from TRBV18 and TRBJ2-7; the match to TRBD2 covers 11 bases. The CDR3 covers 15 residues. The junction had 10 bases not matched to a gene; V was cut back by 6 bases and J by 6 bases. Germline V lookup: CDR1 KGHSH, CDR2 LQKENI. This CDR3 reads CASSPGTSGAGEQYF. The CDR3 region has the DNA TGTGCCAGCTCGCCCGGGACTAGCGGAGCGGGCGAGCAGTACTTC.

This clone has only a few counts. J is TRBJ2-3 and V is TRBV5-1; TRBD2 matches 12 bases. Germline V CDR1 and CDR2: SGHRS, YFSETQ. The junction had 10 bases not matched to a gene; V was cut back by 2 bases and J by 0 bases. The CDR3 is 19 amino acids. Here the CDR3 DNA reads TGCGCCAGCAGCTTTGCTAGCGGGGGGGATGGTTGGAGCACAGATACGCAGTATTTT. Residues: CASSFASGGDGWSTDTQYF. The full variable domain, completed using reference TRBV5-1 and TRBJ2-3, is KAGVTQTPRYLIKTRGQQVTLSCSPISGHRSVSWYQQTPGQGLQFLFEYFSETQRNKGNFPGRFSGRQFSNSRSEMNVSTLELGDSALYLCASSFASGGDGWSTDTQYFGPGTRLTVL.

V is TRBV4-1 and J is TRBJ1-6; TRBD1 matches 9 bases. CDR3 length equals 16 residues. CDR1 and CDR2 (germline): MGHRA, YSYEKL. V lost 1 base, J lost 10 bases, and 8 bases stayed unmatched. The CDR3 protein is CASSQVYGQGKSPLHF. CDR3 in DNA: TGCGCCAGCAGCCAAGTATATGGACAGGGGAAATCACCCCTCCACTTT.

CDR3 sequence (DNA): TGTGCCAGCACCTTAGGCGGGCGCGATACGCAGTATTTT. Translated: CASTLGGRDTQYF. The chain joins TRBV3-1 (or the pseudogene TRBV3-2) to TRBJ2-3, with TRBD2 as a possible D gene (5 bases). Trimming took off 7 bases at V and 6 bases at J, with 14 bases between the two ends. CDR1 is LGHDT and CDR2 is YNNKEL in the germline V gene (reference sequence). The CDR3 totals 13 residues.

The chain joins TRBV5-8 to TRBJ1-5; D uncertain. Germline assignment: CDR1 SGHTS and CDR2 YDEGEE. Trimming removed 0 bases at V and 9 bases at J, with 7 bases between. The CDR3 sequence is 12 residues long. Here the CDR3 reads CASSLVPPPQHF. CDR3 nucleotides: TGTGCCAGCAGCTTGGTCCCGCCGCCCCAGCATTTT.

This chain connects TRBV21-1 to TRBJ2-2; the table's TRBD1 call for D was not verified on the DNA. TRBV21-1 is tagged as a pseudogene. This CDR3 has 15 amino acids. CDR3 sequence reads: CASSPGTGDTGELFF. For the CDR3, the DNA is TGTGCCAGCAGTCCCGGGACAGGGGACACCGGGGAGCTGTTTTTT.

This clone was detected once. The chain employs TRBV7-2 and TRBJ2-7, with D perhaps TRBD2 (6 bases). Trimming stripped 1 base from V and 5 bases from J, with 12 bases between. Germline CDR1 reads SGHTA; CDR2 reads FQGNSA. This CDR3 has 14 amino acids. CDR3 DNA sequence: TGTGCCAGCAGCTTAGGGTGGAGGAGGGACGAGCAGTACTTC. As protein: CASSLGWRRDEQYF.

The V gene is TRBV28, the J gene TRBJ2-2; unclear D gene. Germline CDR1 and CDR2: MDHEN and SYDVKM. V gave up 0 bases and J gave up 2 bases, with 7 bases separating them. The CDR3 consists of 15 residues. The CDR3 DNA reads TGTGCCAGCAGTTTATGGCCAGATAACACCGGGGAGCTGTTTTTT. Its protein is CASSLWPDNTGELFF. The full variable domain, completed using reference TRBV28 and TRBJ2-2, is DVKVTQSSRYLVKRTGEKVFLECVQDMDHENMFWYRQDPGLGLRLIYFSYDVKMKEKGDIPEGYSVSREKKERFSLILESASTNQTSMYLCASSLWPDNTGELFFGEGSRLTVL.

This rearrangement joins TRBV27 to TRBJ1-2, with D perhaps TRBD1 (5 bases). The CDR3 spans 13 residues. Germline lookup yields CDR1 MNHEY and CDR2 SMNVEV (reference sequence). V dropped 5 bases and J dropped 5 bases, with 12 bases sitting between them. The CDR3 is CASSPSGGYGYTF. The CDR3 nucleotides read TGTGCCAGCAGTCCATCGGGGGGTTATGGCTACACCTTC.

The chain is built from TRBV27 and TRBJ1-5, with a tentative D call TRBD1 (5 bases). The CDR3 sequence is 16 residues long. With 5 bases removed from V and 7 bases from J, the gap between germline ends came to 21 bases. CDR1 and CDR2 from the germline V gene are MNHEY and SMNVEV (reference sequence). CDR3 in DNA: TGTGCCAGCAGTCCATACTCAACAGGAGATGGACAGCCCCAGCATTTT. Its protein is CASSPYSTGDGQPQHF.

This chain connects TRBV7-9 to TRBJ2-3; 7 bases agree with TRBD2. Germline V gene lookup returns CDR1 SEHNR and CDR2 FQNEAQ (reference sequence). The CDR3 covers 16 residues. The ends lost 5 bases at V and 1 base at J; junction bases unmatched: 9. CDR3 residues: CASSPRTSGGTDTQYF. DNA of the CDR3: TGTGCCAGCAGCCCCCGGACTAGTGGGGGCACAGATACGCAGTATTTT.

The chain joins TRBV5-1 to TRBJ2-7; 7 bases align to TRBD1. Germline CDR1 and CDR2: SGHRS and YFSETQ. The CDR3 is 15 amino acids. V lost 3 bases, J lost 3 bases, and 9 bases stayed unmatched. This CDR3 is CASSWGTVSDYEQYF. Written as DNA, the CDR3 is TGCGCCAGCAGCTGGGGGACAGTATCAGACTACGAGCAGTACTTC.

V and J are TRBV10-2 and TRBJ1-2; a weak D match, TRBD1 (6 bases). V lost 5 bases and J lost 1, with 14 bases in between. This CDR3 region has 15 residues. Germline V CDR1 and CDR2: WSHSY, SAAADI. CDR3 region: CASSKGTLNNYGYTF. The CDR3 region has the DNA TGCGCCAGCAGTAAGGGGACACTGAATAACTATGGCTACACCTTC.

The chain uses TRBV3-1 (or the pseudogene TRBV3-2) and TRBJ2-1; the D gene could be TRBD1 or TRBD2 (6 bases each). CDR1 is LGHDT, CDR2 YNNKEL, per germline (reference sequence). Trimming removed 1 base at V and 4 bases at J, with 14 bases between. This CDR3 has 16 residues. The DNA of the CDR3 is TGTGCCAGCAGCCAAGGAAGACAGGAGGGATACAATGAGCAGTTCTTC. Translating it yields CASSQGRQEGYNEQFF.

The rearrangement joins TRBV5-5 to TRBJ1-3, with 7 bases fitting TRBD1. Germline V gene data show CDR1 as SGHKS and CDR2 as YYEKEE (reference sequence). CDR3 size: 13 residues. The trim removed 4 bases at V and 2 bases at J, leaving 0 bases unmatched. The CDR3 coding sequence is TGTGCCAGCAGCGGGACAGCTGGAAACACCATATATTTT. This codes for CASSGTAGNTIYF.

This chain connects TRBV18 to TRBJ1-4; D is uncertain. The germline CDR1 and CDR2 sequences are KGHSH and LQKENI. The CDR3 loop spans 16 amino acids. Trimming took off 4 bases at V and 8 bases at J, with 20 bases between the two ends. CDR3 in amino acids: CASSLNTLDRHEKLFF. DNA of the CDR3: TGTGCCAGCTCACTAAATACTTTGGACCGGCACGAAAAACTGTTTTTT.

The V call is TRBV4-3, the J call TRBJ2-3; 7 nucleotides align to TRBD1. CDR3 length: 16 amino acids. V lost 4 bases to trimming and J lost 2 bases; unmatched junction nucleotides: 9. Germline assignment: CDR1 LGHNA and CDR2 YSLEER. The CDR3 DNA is TGCGCCAGCAGCCGTGGGACAGTGGCGAACACAGATACGCAGTATTTT. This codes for CASSRGTVANTDTQYF.

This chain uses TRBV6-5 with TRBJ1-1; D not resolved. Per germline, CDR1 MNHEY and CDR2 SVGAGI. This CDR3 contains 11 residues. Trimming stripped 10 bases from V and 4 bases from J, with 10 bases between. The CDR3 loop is CATSTGTEAFF. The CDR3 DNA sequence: TGTGCCACCAGCACGGGCACTGAAGCTTTCTTT.